Presented here are 30 T cell receptor beta chains from one specimen sequenced in a study of PD-1 blockade in classical Hodgkin lymphoma. All patients relapsed after autologous stem cell transplantation, and brentuximab vedotin exposure varied. TCRdb keeps only in-frame clones here, not all; method: immunoSEQ multiplex PCR. Found here are 30,000 to 45,000 clones, over 70% of them singletons; the top ten hold roughly 9%. Sequenced here: peripheral blood mononuclear cells (PBMCs), sampled at baseline. These receptors all stem from a human donor with classical Hodgkin lymphoma.

This clone was seen just once. J is TRBJ2-1 and V is TRBV5-1, with D possibly matching TRBD2 (5 bases). Per the germline V gene, CDR1 is SGHRS and CDR2 is YFSETQ. The V and J ends lost 4 bases and 3 bases respectively, with 14 bases between them. The CDR3 covers 15 residues. The CDR3 loop is CASSRSVGVYNEQFF. The CDR3 bases are TGCGCCAGCAGCCGGTCCGTCGGGGTCTACAATGAGCAGTTCTTC.

This chain connects TRBV11-2 to TRBJ2-2; D is perhaps TRBD2 (6 bases). Germline loops: CDR1 SGHAT, CDR2 FQNNGV. The CDR3 runs to 14 residues. Trimming cost V 1 base and J 6 bases, with 9 bases left between them. CDR3 DNA sequence: TGTGCCAGCAGCTTAGTGCGGGACGCCGGGGAGCTGTTTTTT. Translation gives CASSLVRDAGELFF.

V usage is TRBV7-8 and J usage is TRBJ1-5; perhaps TRBD1 as D (5 bases). Trimming took off 1 base at V and 7 bases at J, with 14 bases between the two ends. The germline V gene has CDR1 SGHVS and CDR2 FQNEAQ. CDR3 length: 15 amino acids. CDR3: CASSLDWRGGQPQHF. The CDR3 nucleotides read TGTGCCAGCAGCTTAGATTGGCGGGGCGGGCAGCCCCAGCATTTT.

A single count supports this clone. The gene calls are TRBV7-6 and TRBJ2-7, with D maybe TRBD2 (5 bases). The CDR3 is made up of 14 amino acids. Trimming shortened V by 1 base and J by 3 bases, and 10 bases separated the two germline ends. Germline V CDR1 and CDR2: SGHVS, FNYEAQ. The CDR3 DNA sequence: TGTGCCAGCAGCTTAGATGGACTTAACTACGAGCAGTACTTC. Translation: CASSLDGLNYEQYF.

This clone was counted a single time. J is TRBJ2-3 and V is TRBV5-1; D uncertain. The CDR3 is 12 amino acids. The germline gives CDR1 SGHRS, CDR2 YFSETQ. V gave up 0 bases and J gave up 6 bases, with 5 bases separating them. The CDR3 here is CASSLGADTQYF. CDR3 nucleotides: TGCGCCAGCAGCTTGGGGGCGGATACGCAGTATTTT.

This clone is medium-sized. The CDR3 nucleotides read TGCGCCAGCAGTCGGGACGAAAGTGGGTATGGCTACACCTTC. It specifies CASSRDESGYGYTF. The chain carries TRBV4-3 and TRBJ1-2, with TRBD1 as a possible D gene (5 bases). Germline loops: CDR1 LGHNA, CDR2 YSLEER. This CDR3 is built from 14 residues. V lost 6 bases and J lost 5, with 16 bases in between.

The V call is TRBV7-2, the J call TRBJ1-1; D not certain. CDR1 is SGHTA, CDR2 FQGNSA, per germline. The CDR3 totals 13 residues. V lost 2 bases to trimming and J lost 1 base, with 5 bases between them. This CDR3 reads CASSLSRNTEAFF. The CDR3 nucleotides are TGTGCCAGCAGCTTAAGCAGGAACACTGAAGCTTTCTTT. Supplemented by reference TRBV7-2 and TRBJ1-1, the full variable domain reads GAGVSQSPSNKVTEKGKDVELRCDPISGHTALYWYRQSLGQGLEFLIYFQGNSAPDKSGLPSDRFSAERTGGSVSTLTIQRTQQEDSAVYLCASSLSRNTEAFFGQGTRLTVV.

V usage is TRBV6-5 and J usage is TRBJ1-1; no definite D call. Trimming cost V 6 bases and J 8 bases, with 16 bases left between them. This CDR3 region has 13 residues. Germline V gene sequence: CDR1 MNHEY, CDR2 SVGAGI. The CDR3 sequence is CASSLMGALEAFF. The CDR3 DNA reads as TGTGCCAGCAGCTTAATGGGAGCTCTGGAAGCTTTCTTT.

V usage is TRBV11-3 and J usage is TRBJ1-1; 8 bases match TRBD1. This CDR3 has 14 residues. Trimming cost V 2 bases and J 7 bases; bases outside gene matches: 6. Germline V gene lookup returns CDR1 SGHNT and CDR2 YENEEA. The CDR3 DNA follows: TGTGCCAGCAGCTTACAGGGGGCTCACGGTGAAGCTTTCTTT. Translating gives CASSLQGAHGEAFF. The full variable domain, rest sourced from reference TRBV11-3 and TRBJ1-1, is EAGVVQSPRYKIIEKKQPVAFWCNPISGHNTLYWYLQNLGQGPELLIRYENEEAVDDSQLPKDRFSAERLKGVDSTLKIQPAELGDSAVYLCASSLQGAHGEAFFGQGTRLTVV.

The chain carries TRBV6-6 and TRBJ2-5, with D perhaps matching TRBD1 (5 bases). Germline lookup yields CDR1 MNHNY and CDR2 SVGAGI (reference sequence). The length of the CDR3 is 13 residues. V was pared by 8 bases and J by 1 base, with 11 bases between. The CDR3 region is CASSGYSQETQYF. The CDR3 DNA reads TGTGCCAGCTCAGGGTACTCCCAAGAGACCCAGTACTTC.

The CDR3 bases are TGTGCCAGCAGCTTGGCCGCTTCAGCAACTAATGAAAAACTGTTTTTT. This encodes CASSLAASATNEKLFF. The chain couples TRBV5-5 to TRBJ1-4, with D unclear. Germline CDR1 and CDR2: SGHKS and YYEKEE (reference sequence). V gave up 0 bases and J gave up 0 bases, with 9 bases separating them. The CDR3 runs to 16 residues.

V gene TRBV6-1 combines with J gene TRBJ2-2; D is unclear. The CDR3 runs 16 residues. Per the germline V gene, CDR1 is MNHNS and CDR2 is SASEGT. Trimming shortened V by 1 base and J by 6 bases, and 15 bases separated the two germline ends. The CDR3 nucleotides are TGTGCCAGCAGTGAAGGTTTAGGCGGAGCTTCCGGGGAGCTGTTTTTT. The encoded protein is CASSEGLGGASGELFF.

CDR3 DNA: TGTGCCAGCTCACCACCGACAGCTAGCGAAGATACGCAGTATTTT. The encoded protein is CASSPPTASEDTQYF. The genes are TRBV18 and TRBJ2-3; a weak D match, TRBD2 (6 bases). Trimming stripped 0 bases from V and 5 bases from J, with 12 bases between. Germline values: CDR1 KGHSH, CDR2 LQKENI. The CDR3 runs 15 residues.

The genes are TRBV6-5 and TRBJ1-1; tentative D call: TRBD1 (6 bases). V was shortened by 2 bases and J by 8 bases, with 12 bases between the two germline ends. This CDR3 region has 13 residues. CDR1 MNHEY and CDR2 SVGAGI come from the germline V gene. The CDR3 reads CASSYEGTREAFF. The CDR3 coding sequence is TGTGCCAGCAGTTACGAGGGGACACGCGAAGCTTTCTTT.

V usage is TRBV2 and J usage is TRBJ2-5, with D unclear. The CDR3 length is 13 residues. Per germline, CDR1 SNHLY and CDR2 FYNNEI. V was shortened by 7 bases and J by 1 base, with 10 bases between the two germline ends. The CDR3 loop is CASNLRLQETQYF. DNA for the CDR3: TGTGCCAGCAACCTGCGACTCCAAGAGACCCAGTACTTC.

This clone occurred once. This chain joins TRBV6-1 and TRBJ1-1; 10 nucleotides match TRBD1. The CDR3 extends over 16 amino acids. The J segment lost 5 bases and the V segment lost 2 bases, leaving 8 bases of the junction unmatched. Germline lookup yields CDR1 MNHNS and CDR2 SASEGT. The chain's CDR3 is CASSERTGGGRTEAFF. The CDR3 DNA sequence: TGTGCCAGCAGTGAAAGGACAGGGGGAGGTAGAACTGAAGCTTTCTTT.

Here the CDR3 reads CASSQNRQTSWISYGYTF. The CDR3 DNA sequence: TGCGCCAGCAGCCAAAATCGACAGACTAGTTGGATTTCTTATGGCTACACCTTC. The chain couples TRBV4-1 to TRBJ1-2, with TRBD1 as a possible D gene (5 bases). The CDR3 runs to 18 residues. V was pared by 2 bases and J by 5 bases, with 24 bases between. Per the germline V gene, CDR1 is MGHRA and CDR2 is YSYEKL.

This chain uses TRBV6-5 with TRBJ1-5; D is unclear. CDR3 length equals 15 residues. Per the germline V gene, CDR1 is MNHEY and CDR2 is SVGAGI. V was clipped by 8 bases and J by 0 bases, with 14 bases between them. This CDR3 is CASSPRATSNQPQHF. In DNA form, the CDR3 reads TGTGCCAGCTCCCCGCGGGCAACTAGCAATCAGCCCCAGCATTTT.

The genes are TRBV19 and TRBJ1-5; a possible D gene is TRBD1 (6 bases). This CDR3 spans 15 amino acids. V lost 3 bases, J lost 4 bases, and 13 bases lay in between. The germline gives CDR1 LNHDA, CDR2 SQIVND (reference sequence). The chain's CDR3 is CASSMPGGLNQPQHF. Written as DNA, the CDR3 is TGTGCCAGTAGTATGCCGGGGGGGCTAAATCAGCCCCAGCATTTT.

V and J are TRBV5-1 and TRBJ1-1; 7 bases map to TRBD1. The junction had 12 bases not matched to a gene; V was cut back by 4 bases and J by 3 bases. Germline CDR1 is SGHRS and CDR2 is YFSETQ. The length of the CDR3 is 16 residues. CDR3 amino acids: CASSGGQPVGDTEAFF. DNA for the CDR3: TGCGCCAGCAGCGGGGGACAGCCCGTGGGGGACACTGAAGCTTTCTTT.

The chain joins TRBV7-2 to TRBJ1-6, with 7 bases matching TRBD1. Looked up from germline, CDR1 is SGHTA and CDR2 is FQGNSA. The CDR3 has 16 amino acids. Trimming cost V 2 bases and J 7 bases; bases outside gene matches: 8. The CDR3 DNA sequence: TGTGCCAGCAGCTTAAGGGGGCGTTTCGTAAATTCACCCCTCCACTTT. Translated, it gives CASSLRGRFVNSPLHF.

This clone was picked up a small number of times. The chain combines TRBV5-6 with TRBJ2-2, with 8 bases lining up with TRBD1. Per germline, CDR1 SGHDT and CDR2 YYEEEE. CDR3 length: 15 amino acids. V was clipped by 3 bases and J by 4 bases; unmatched bases: 5. The CDR3 sequence is CASSSQGAITGELFF. The CDR3 nucleotides are TGTGCCAGCAGCTCGCAGGGGGCGATCACCGGGGAGCTGTTTTTT.

CDR3 sequence: CASSTYIATNEKLFF. The CDR3 coding sequence is TGTGCCAGCAGTACTTATATTGCAACTAATGAAAAACTGTTTTTT. The J gene is TRBJ1-4, the V gene TRBV6-6, with D unclear. The CDR3 extends over 15 amino acids. Per germline, CDR1 MNHNY and CDR2 SVGAGI (reference sequence). V lost 5 bases and J lost 0, with 10 bases in between.

This chain links TRBV30 with TRBJ1-2; no clear D. The CDR3 totals 12 residues. CDR1 is GTSNPN and CDR2 is SVGIG in the germline V gene (reference sequence). The ends were cut back, 2 bases at V and 8 bases at J, with 12 bases in the middle. For the CDR3, the DNA is TGTGCCTGGAGTCGTCAGGTTGGCGGCTACACCTTC. Protein: CAWSRQVGGYTF.

This chain uses TRBV2 with TRBJ1-1, with TRBD1 matching over 9 bases. Trimming removed 6 bases from V and 4 bases from J; junction bases left unmatched: 3. Germline V gene data show CDR1 as SNHLY and CDR2 as FYNNEI. The CDR3 has 13 residues. The CDR3 is CASRGGQGTEAFF. CDR3 nucleotides: TGTGCCAGCAGAGGGGGACAGGGCACTGAAGCTTTCTTT.

The CDR3 sequence: CASSYSNRGSYEQYF. CDR3 DNA: TGTGCCAGCAGTTACTCGAACAGGGGCTCCTACGAGCAGTACTTC. The gene calls are TRBV6-5 and TRBJ2-7; 7 bases map to TRBD1. There are 15 residues in the CDR3. Unmatched junction bases numbered 2, after V lost 0 bases and J lost 0 bases. Germline CDR1 and CDR2: MNHEY and SVGAGI.

The chain joins TRBV9 to TRBJ2-1; D perhaps matches TRBD2 (6 bases). The CDR3 has 15 amino acids. The V end was cut by 0 bases, the J end by 3 bases, with 10 bases between. Germline V gives CDR1 SGDLS, CDR2 YYNGEE. Here the CDR3 DNA reads TGTGCCAGCAGCGTAGATCTAGCGTACTACAATGAGCAGTTCTTC. It codes for CASSVDLAYYNEQFF.

In this sample, this clone turned up once. The chain links TRBV10-3 to TRBJ2-7, with 8 positions matching TRBD2. Losses at the gene ends were 6 bases for V and 3 bases for J; bases not matched to a gene: 7. Per germline, CDR1 ENHRY and CDR2 SYGVKD. The length of the CDR3 is 14 residues. The CDR3 region is CAIRDSTSGYEQYF. The CDR3 DNA sequence: TGTGCCATCAGAGACAGTACTAGCGGCTACGAGCAGTACTTC.

The chain combines TRBV7-9 with TRBJ1-2; D unclear. Germline values: CDR1 SEHNR, CDR2 FQNEAQ (reference sequence). The CDR3 runs to 13 residues. The V gene lost 4 bases and the J gene lost 3 bases, with 9 bases spanning the gap. The CDR3 spells CASSYDLDYGYTF. The CDR3 DNA sequence: TGTGCCAGCAGCTATGACTTGGACTATGGCTACACCTTC.

The CDR3 reads CASSVDGPSYNEQFF. The CDR3 DNA reads as TGTGCCAGCAGCGTAGATGGCCCTTCCTACAATGAGCAGTTCTTC. The J gene is TRBJ2-1, the V gene TRBV9; D is unclear. Trimming left V 0 bases short and J 1 base short, with 8 bases between. The V gene's germline CDR1 is SGDLS and CDR2 YYNGEE. The CDR3 spans 15 residues.